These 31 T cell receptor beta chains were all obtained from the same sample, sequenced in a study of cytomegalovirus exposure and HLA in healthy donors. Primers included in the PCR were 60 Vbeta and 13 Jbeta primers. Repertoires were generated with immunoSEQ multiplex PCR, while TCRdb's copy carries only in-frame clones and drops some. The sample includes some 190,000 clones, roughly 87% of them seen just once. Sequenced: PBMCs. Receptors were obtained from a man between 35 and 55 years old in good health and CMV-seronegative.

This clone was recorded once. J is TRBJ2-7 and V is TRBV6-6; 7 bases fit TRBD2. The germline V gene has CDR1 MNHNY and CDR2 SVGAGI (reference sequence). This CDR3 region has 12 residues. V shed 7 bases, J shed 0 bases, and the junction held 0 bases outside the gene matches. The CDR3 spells CASKRDSYEQYF. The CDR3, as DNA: TGTGCCAGCAAGCGGGACTCCTACGAGCAGTACTTC.

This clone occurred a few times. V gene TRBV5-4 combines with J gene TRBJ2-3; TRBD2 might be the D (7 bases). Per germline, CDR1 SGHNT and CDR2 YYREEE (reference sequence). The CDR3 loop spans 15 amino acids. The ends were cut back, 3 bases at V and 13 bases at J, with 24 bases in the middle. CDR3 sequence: CASSSGQGLRTRKYF. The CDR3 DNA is TGTGCCAGCAGCTCGGGCCAGGGGCTTAGGACTAGAAAGTATTTT.

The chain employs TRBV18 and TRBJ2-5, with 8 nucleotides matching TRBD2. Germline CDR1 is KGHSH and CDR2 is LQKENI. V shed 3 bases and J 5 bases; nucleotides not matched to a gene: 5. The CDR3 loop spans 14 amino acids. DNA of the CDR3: TGTGCCAGCTCACCGGGACTAGGGCGGGAGACCCAGTACTTC. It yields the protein CASSPGLGRETQYF.

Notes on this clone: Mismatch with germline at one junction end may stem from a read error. In DNA, the CDR3 is TGTGCTAGCAGCCGAGTAGCGGGGGACTTAAGCTCCTACAATGAGCAGTTCTTC. Translation: CASSRVAGDLSSYNEQFF. This chain uses TRBV7-7 with TRBJ2-1; 9 bases are shared with TRBD2. The CDR3 has 18 amino acids. Per germline, CDR1 SSHAT and CDR2 FNYEAQ (reference sequence).

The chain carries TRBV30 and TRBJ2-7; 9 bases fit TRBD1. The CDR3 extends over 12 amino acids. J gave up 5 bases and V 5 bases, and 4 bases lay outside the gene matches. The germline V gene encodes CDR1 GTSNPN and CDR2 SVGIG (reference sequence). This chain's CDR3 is CAWAGQGDEQYF. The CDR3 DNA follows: TGTGCCTGGGCGGGACAGGGTGACGAGCAGTACTTC.

The CDR3 bases are TGCGCCAGCAGCGTCACCGGGACTAGCGGGAGGAACAATGAGCAGTTCTTC. It specifies CASSVTGTSGRNNEQFF. The chain carries TRBV5-1 and TRBJ2-1; 15 nucleotides agree with TRBD2. The germline V gene has CDR1 SGHRS and CDR2 YFSETQ. J gave up 5 bases and V 4 bases, and 7 bases lay outside the gene matches. This CDR3 has 17 amino acids.

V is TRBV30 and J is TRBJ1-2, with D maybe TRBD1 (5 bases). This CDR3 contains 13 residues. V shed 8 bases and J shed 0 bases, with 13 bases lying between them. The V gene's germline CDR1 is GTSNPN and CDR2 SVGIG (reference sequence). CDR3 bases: TGTGCCGGATACACAGGAGCTAACTATGGCTACACCTTC. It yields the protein CAGYTGANYGYTF.

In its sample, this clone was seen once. In DNA, the CDR3 is TGTGCCAGCCTGGTCCGGGGGGCCTACGAGCAGTACTTC. The encoded protein is CASLVRGAYEQYF. The rearrangement joins TRBV5-8 to TRBJ2-7, with 7 bases matching TRBD2. CDR1 and CDR2 (germline): SGHTS, YDEGEE. CDR3 length: 13 amino acids. V lost 7 bases and J lost 2; bases outside the gene matches: 6. The full variable domain, completed using reference TRBV5-8 and TRBJ2-7, is EAGVTQSPTHLIKTRGQQATLRCSPISGHTSVYWYQQALGLGLQFLLWYDEGEERNRGNFPPRFSGRQFPNYSSELNVNALELEDSALYLCASLVRGAYEQYFGPGTRLTVT.

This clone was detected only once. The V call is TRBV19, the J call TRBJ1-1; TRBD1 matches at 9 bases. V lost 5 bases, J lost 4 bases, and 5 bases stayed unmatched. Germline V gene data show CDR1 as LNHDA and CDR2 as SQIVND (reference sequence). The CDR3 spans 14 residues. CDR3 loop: CASSVQGAFTEAFF. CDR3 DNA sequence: TGTGCCAGTAGTGTACAGGGGGCTTTCACTGAAGCTTTCTTT.

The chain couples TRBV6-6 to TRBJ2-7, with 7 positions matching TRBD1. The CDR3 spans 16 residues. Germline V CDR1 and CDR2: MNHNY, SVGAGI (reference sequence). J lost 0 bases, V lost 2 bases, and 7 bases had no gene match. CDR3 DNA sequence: TGTGCCAGCAGTTACCCGGACAGGCGCCCCTCCTACGAGCAGTACTTC. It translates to CASSYPDRRPSYEQYF.

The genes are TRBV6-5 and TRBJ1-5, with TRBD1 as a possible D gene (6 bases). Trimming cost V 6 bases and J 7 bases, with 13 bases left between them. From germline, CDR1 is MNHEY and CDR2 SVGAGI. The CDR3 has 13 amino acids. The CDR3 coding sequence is TGTGCCAGCAGGGGCGGGGGCCACCAGCCCCAGCATTTT. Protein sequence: CASRGGGHQPQHF.

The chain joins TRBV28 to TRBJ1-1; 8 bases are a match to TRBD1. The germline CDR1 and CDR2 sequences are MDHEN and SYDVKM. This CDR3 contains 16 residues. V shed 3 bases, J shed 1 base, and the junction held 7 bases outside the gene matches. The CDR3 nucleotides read TGTGCCAGCAGTTTTCGCCAGGGGGCTAGGAACACTGAAGCTTTCTTT. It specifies CASSFRQGARNTEAFF.

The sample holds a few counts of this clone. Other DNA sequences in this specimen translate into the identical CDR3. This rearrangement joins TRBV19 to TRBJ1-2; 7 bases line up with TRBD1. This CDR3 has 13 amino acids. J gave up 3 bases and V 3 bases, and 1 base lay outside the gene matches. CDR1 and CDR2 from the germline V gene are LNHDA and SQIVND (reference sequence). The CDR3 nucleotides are TGTGCCAGTAGTATCGGACAGGACTATGGCTACACCTTC. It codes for CASSIGQDYGYTF.

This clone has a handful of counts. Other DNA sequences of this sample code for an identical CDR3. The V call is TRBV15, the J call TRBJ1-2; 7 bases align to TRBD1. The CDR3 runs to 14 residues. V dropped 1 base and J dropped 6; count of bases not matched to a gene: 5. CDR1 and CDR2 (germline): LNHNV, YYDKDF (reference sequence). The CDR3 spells CATSRGGTGDGYTF. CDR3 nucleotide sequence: TGTGCCACCAGCAGAGGGGGTACAGGGGATGGCTACACCTTC.

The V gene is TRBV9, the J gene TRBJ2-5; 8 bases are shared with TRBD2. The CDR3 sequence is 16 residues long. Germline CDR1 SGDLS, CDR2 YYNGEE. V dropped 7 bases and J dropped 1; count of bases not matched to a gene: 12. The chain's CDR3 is CASSSPQRGPQETQYF. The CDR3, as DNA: TGTGCCAGCTCTAGCCCCCAGCGGGGGCCCCAAGAGACCCAGTACTTC.

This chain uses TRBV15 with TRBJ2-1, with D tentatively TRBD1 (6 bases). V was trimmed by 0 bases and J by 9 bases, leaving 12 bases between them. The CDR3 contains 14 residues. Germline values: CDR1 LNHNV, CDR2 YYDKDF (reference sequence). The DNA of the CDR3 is TGTGCCACCAGCAGAGATGGGGGCAAGCTTGAGCAGTTCTTC. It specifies CATSRDGGKLEQFF. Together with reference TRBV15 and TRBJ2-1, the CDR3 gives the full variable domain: DAMVIQNPRYQVTQFGKPVTLSCSQTLNHNVMYWYQQKSSQAPKLLFHYYDKDFNNEADTPDNFQSRRPNTSFCFLDIRSPGLGDTAMYLCATSRDGGKLEQFFGPGTRLTVL.

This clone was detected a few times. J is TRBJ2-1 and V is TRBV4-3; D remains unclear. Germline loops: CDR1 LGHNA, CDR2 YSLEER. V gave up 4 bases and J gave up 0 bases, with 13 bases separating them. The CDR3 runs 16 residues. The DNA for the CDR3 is TGCGCCAGCAGCCCCTCGCGCTACCTCTCCTACAATGAGCAGTTCTTC. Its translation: CASSPSRYLSYNEQFF.

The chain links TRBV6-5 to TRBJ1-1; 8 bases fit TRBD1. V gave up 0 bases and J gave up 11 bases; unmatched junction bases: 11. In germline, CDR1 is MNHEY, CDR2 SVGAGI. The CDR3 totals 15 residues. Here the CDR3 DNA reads TGTGCCAGCAGTTACTCGGGACAGGCTTCGGGCGTGGCTTTCTTT. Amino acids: CASSYSGQASGVAFF.

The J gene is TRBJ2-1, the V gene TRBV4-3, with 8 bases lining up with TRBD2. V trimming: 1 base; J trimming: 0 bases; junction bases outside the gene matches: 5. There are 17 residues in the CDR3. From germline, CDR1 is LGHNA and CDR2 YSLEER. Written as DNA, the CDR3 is TGCGCCAGCAGCCAAGCCCCGGGAGGGAGCTCCTACAATGAGCAGTTCTTC. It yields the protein CASSQAPGGSSYNEQFF.

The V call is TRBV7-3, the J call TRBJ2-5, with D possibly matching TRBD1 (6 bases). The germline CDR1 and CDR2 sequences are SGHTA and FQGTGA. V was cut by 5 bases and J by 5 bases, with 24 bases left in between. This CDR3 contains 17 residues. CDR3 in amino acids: CASSPTIVTGLSETQYF. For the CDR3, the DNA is TGTGCCAGCAGCCCCACGATAGTGACAGGTCTTTCGGAGACCCAGTACTTC.

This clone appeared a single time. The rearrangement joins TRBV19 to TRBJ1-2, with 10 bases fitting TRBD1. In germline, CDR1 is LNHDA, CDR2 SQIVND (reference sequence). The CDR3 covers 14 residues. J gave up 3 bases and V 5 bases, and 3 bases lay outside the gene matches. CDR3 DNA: TGTGCCAGTAGTCGGGGGACAGGGGACTATGGCTACACCTTC. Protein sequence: CASSRGTGDYGYTF.

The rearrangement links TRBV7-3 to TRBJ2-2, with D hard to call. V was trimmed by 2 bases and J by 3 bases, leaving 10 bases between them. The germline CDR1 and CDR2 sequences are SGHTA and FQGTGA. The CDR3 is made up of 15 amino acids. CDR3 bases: TGTGCCAGCAGCTTAGGGCAGGCCTACACCGGGGAGCTGTTTTTT. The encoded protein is CASSLGQAYTGELFF. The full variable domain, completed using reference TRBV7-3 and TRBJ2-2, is GAGVSQTPSNKVTEKGKYVELRCDPISGHTALYWYRQSLGQGPEFLIYFQGTGAADDSGLPNDRFFAVRPEGSVSTLKIQRTERGDSAVYLCASSLGQAYTGELFFGEGSRLTVL.

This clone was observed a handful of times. Written as DNA, the CDR3 is TGTGCCAGCAGCCCCTTGGCCTCTAGCGGGGGGAAAAACGAGCAGTACTTC. This encodes CASSPLASSGGKNEQYF. The rearrangement links TRBV7-6 to TRBJ2-7; 11 nucleotides align to TRBD2. The CDR3 runs to 17 residues. The germline gives CDR1 SGHVS, CDR2 FNYEAQ. With 5 bases clipped from V and 5 bases from J, the junction kept 14 bases outside the gene matches.

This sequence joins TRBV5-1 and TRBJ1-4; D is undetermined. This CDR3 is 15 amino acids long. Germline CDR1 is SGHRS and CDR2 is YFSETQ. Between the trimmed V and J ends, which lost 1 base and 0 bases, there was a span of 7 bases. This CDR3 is CASSLMGPTNEKLFF. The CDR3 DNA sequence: TGCGCCAGCAGCTTGATGGGCCCAACTAATGAAAAACTGTTTTTT.

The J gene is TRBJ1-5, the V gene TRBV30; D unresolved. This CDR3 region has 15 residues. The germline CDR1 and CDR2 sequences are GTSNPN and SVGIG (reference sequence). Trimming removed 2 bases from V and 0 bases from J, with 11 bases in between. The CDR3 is CAWSTKQYSNQPQHF. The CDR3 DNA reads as TGTGCCTGGAGTACGAAACAGTATAGCAATCAGCCCCAGCATTTT.

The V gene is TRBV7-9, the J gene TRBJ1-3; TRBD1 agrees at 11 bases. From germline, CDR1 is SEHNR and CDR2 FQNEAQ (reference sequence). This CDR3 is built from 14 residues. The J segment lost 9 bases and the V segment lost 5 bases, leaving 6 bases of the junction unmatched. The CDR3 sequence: CASSPMGQGGTIYF. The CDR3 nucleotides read TGTGCCAGCAGCCCCATGGGACAGGGGGGCACCATATATTTT.

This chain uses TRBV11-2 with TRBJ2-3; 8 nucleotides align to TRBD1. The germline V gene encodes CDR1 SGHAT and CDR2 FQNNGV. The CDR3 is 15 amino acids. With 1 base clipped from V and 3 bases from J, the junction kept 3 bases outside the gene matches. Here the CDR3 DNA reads TGTGCCAGCAGCTTAGTAGGGACAGGTACAGATACGCAGTATTTT. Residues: CASSLVGTGTDTQYF.

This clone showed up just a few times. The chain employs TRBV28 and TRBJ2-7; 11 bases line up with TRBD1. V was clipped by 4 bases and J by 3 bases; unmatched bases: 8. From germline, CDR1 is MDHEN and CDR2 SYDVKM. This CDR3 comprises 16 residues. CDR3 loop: CASSYTRGTGGYEQYF. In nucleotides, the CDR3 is TGTGCCAGCAGTTATACCCGTGGGACAGGGGGCTACGAGCAGTACTTC. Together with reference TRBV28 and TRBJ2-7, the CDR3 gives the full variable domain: DVKVTQSSRYLVKRTGEKVFLECVQDMDHENMFWYRQDPGLGLRLIYFSYDVKMKEKGDIPEGYSVSREKKERFSLILESASTNQTSMYLCASSYTRGTGGYEQYFGPGTRLTVT.

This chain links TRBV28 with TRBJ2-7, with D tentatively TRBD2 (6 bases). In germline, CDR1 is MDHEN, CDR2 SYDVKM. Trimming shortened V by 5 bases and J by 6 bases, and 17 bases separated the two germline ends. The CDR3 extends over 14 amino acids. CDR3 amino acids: CASSRNSGTFEQYF. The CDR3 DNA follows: TGTGCCAGCAGTAGAAACTCCGGGACTTTCGAGCAGTACTTC.

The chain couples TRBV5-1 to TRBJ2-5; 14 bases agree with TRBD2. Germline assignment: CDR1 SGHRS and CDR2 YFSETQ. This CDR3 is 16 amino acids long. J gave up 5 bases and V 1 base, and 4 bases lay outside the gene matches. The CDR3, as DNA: TGCGCCAGCAGCTTGTGGACTAGCGGGAGGAGGGAGACCCAGTACTTC. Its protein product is CASSLWTSGRRETQYF.

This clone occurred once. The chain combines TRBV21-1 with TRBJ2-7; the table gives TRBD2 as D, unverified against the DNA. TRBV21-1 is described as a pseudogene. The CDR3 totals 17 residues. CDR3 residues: CASSPAWGDQECYEQYF. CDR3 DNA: TGTGCCAGCAGCCCCGCCTGGGGGGATCAGGAGTGCTACGAGCAGTACTTC.